Shown below are 23 T cell receptor beta chains from a single sample sequenced in a study of T cells in Graves' hyperthyroidism and ophthalmopathy. The CDR3 regions of TCR beta were amplified from RNA transcripts. HTBI primers drove first-round RT-PCR of the TCR CDR3. MiXCR, applied by TCRdb to the multiplex PCR reads, yields one record per CDR3 protein. Of hundreds of thousands of distinct CDR3 sequences in the sample, around 16% were seen once. The sample consisted of blood. These receptors all come from a woman aged 25-40 years with Graves' hyperthyroidism.

The chain combines TRBV20-1 with TRBJ2-3; 11 nucleotides agree with TRBD2. CDR3 size: 15 residues. V was pared by 5 bases and J by 2 bases, with 6 bases of the junction left unmatched. Germline CDR1 DFQATT, CDR2 SNEGSKA (reference sequence). For the CDR3, the DNA is TGCAGTGCTTATACTAGCGGGGGCTCCACAGATACGCAGTATTTT. It translates to CSAYTSGGSTDTQYF.

This clonotype was observed a handful of times. CDR3 protein: CASSTYGTSGSSREQFF. CDR3 sequence (DNA): TGTGCCAGTAGTACGTACGGGACTAGCGGGAGTTCTCGGGAGCAGTTCTTC. V gene TRBV19 combines with J gene TRBJ2-1, with 14 bases aligning to TRBD2. V was pared by 4 bases and J by 10 bases, with 12 bases of the junction left unmatched. Per germline, CDR1 LNHDA and CDR2 SQIVND (reference sequence). The length of the CDR3 is 17 residues.

This clonotype came up a few times. This chain uses TRBV5-1 with TRBJ2-3; 10 bases align to TRBD1. This CDR3 spans 15 amino acids. The germline gives CDR1 SGHRS, CDR2 YFSETQ. V lost 2 bases to trimming and J lost 6 bases; unmatched junction nucleotides: 6. The CDR3 is CASSLDRGRRDTQYF. Written as DNA, the CDR3 is TGCGCCAGCAGCTTAGACAGGGGGCGGCGGGATACGCAGTATTTT. Looking up the rest from reference TRBV5-1 and TRBJ2-3 gives the full variable domain: KAGVTQTPRYLIKTRGQQVTLSCSPISGHRSVSWYQQTPGQGLQFLFEYFSETQRNKGNFPGRFSGRQFSNSRSEMNVSTLELGDSALYLCASSLDRGRRDTQYFGPGTRLTVL.

This clonotype was seen ten or more times. V is TRBV11-1 and J is TRBJ2-3, with TRBD1 matching over 7 bases. The CDR3 totals 14 residues. Trimming removed 5 bases from V and 3 bases from J; junction bases left unmatched: 5. The germline V gene has CDR1 SGHAT and CDR2 FQDESV (reference sequence). The CDR3 sequence is CASSIGTATDTQYF. The CDR3 nucleotides read TGTGCCAGCAGCATTGGGACAGCGACAGATACGCAGTATTTT.

This clonotype has at least ten counts. The chain employs TRBV11-2 and TRBJ2-7, with unresolved D. CDR1 is SGHAT and CDR2 is FQNNGV in the germline V gene. This CDR3 is built from 13 residues. V was cut by 2 bases and J by 2 bases, with 7 bases left in between. The CDR3 spells CASSLRYAYEQYF. CDR3 DNA sequence: TGTGCCAGCAGCTTAAGGTACGCCTACGAGCAGTACTTC.

This clonotype was found a few times. The chain recombines TRBV4-3 with TRBJ1-2; D is uncertain. This CDR3 contains 14 residues. V lost 4 bases and J 4 bases, leaving 13 bases between the germline ends. Germline-derived CDR1 and CDR2 are LGHNA and YSLEER. CDR3 loop: CASSRGTGRYGYTF. In DNA form, the CDR3 reads TGCGCCAGCAGCCGGGGTACGGGCCGCTATGGCTACACCTTC.

The chain has TRBV6-1 and TRBJ1-3, with 8 nucleotides matching TRBD1. After removal of 6 bases from V and 2 bases from J, the junction contained 3 bases not matched to a gene. CDR1 is MNHNS and CDR2 is SASEGT in the germline V gene. The CDR3 is 14 residues long. CDR3 nucleotide sequence: TGTGCCAGCAGACAGGGGGTAACTGGAAACACCATATATTTT. It yields the protein CASRQGVTGNTIYF.

This clonotype turned up a few times. This chain connects TRBV15 to TRBJ2-7, with TRBD1 matching over 10 bases. Germline CDR1 LNHNV, CDR2 YYDKDF (reference sequence). The CDR3 has 15 residues. J gave up 3 bases and V 3 bases, and 5 bases lay outside the gene matches. This CDR3 reads CATSSRTGGRYEQYF. CDR3 in DNA: TGTGCCACCAGCAGCCGGACAGGGGGTCGCTACGAGCAGTACTTC.

The chain employs TRBV6-1 and TRBJ2-3, with 7 bases fitting TRBD2. V lost 7 bases, J lost 1 base, and 14 bases stayed unmatched. CDR3 length: 17 residues. Germline CDR1 and CDR2: MNHNS and SASEGT. The CDR3 is CASIESGRAGGTDTQYF. CDR3 DNA: TGTGCCAGCATAGAAAGTGGGAGGGCCGGGGGCACAGATACGCAGTATTTT.

This clonotype appeared a few times. The V gene is TRBV3-1, the J gene TRBJ2-7; 9 bases are a match to TRBD2. CDR3 size: 17 residues. V shed 0 bases, J shed 0 bases, and the junction held 6 bases outside the gene matches. Germline-derived CDR1 and CDR2 are LGHDT and YNNKEL (reference sequence). CDR3 protein: CASSQEARTSDSYEQYF. CDR3 DNA: TGTGCCAGCAGCCAAGAAGCTCGGACTAGCGACTCCTACGAGCAGTACTTC.

This clonotype was observed many times. The chain joins TRBV18 to TRBJ1-1, with TRBD1 matching 8 bases. Germline values: CDR1 KGHSH, CDR2 LQKENI. This CDR3 region has 15 residues. J was trimmed by 1 base and V by 5 bases; bases with no gene match: 6. The CDR3 nucleotides read TGTGCCAGCTCATCTCGACAGGGGCAGAACACTGAAGCTTTCTTT. This sequence encodes CASSSRQGQNTEAFF.

This clonotype was counted ten times or more. This chain links TRBV3-1 with TRBJ1-2, with D maybe TRBD1 (5 bases). The ends were cut back, 3 bases at V and 6 bases at J, with 14 bases in the middle. This CDR3 spans 14 amino acids. CDR1 and CDR2 from the germline V gene are LGHDT and YNNKEL (reference sequence). The chain's CDR3 is CASSHLAGRHGYTF. In DNA, the CDR3 is TGTGCCAGCAGCCACCTGGCGGGGCGGCATGGCTACACCTTC.

This clonotype was recorded many times. The chain combines TRBV5-1 with TRBJ2-1; 8 nucleotides line up with TRBD2. Germline V gene data show CDR1 as SGHRS and CDR2 as YFSETQ. The V segment lost 3 bases and the J segment 4 bases; nucleotides outside the gene matches: 15. This CDR3 contains 18 residues. In nucleotides, the CDR3 is TGCGCCAGCAGCTCTATCCCCTCGGCTAGCGGGCGGTACAATGAGCAGTTCTTC. This codes for CASSSIPSASGRYNEQFF. Supplemented by reference TRBV5-1 and TRBJ2-1, the full variable domain reads KAGVTQTPRYLIKTRGQQVTLSCSPISGHRSVSWYQQTPGQGLQFLFEYFSETQRNKGNFPGRFSGRQFSNSRSEMNVSTLELGDSALYLCASSSIPSASGRYNEQFFGPGTRLTVL.

This clonotype was observed many times. The chain employs TRBV5-1 and TRBJ1-1; no clear D gene. Trimming pared 5 bases from V and 1 base from J, leaving 9 bases between. There are 13 residues in the CDR3. CDR1 SGHRS and CDR2 YFSETQ come from the germline V gene. CDR3 bases: TGCGCCAGCAGTCCAGAAGCGAACACTGAAGCTTTCTTT. Translation: CASSPEANTEAFF.

The CDR3 spells CASSQGLAGLNTGELFF. The CDR3 bases are TGTGCCAGCAGCCAGGGACTAGCGGGATTGAACACCGGGGAGCTGTTTTTT. The J gene is TRBJ2-2, the V gene TRBV6-1; 13 bases align to TRBD2. The germline gives CDR1 MNHNS, CDR2 SASEGT. The CDR3 loop spans 17 amino acids. With V trimmed by 6 bases and J by 1 base, 5 bases remained unmatched.

This clonotype was recorded a few times. The chain links TRBV11-2 to TRBJ2-2; D uncertain. The CDR3 length is 14 residues. The germline CDR1 and CDR2 sequences are SGHAT and FQNNGV. The V and J ends lost 4 bases and 6 bases respectively, with 12 bases between them. The CDR3 DNA sequence: TGTGCCAGCAGCTCCCGTAGTAGCCCCGGGGAGCTGTTTTTT. Translating gives CASSSRSSPGELFF.

V and J are TRBV3-1 and TRBJ1-1; D remains ambiguous. Deletions cut 2 bases from V and 0 bases from J, with 7 bases between. This CDR3 spans 14 amino acids. Germline CDR1 reads LGHDT; CDR2 reads YNNKEL (reference sequence). The CDR3 is CASSQQTMNTEAFF. DNA for the CDR3: TGTGCCAGCAGCCAACAGACTATGAACACTGAAGCTTTCTTT.

This clonotype showed up many times. This chain connects TRBV27 to TRBJ2-3; TRBD2 matches at 13 bases. This CDR3 is 18 amino acids long. Germline V gene sequence: CDR1 MNHEY, CDR2 SMNVEV (reference sequence). The J segment lost 1 base and the V segment lost 3 bases, leaving 7 bases of the junction unmatched. CDR3 sequence reads: CASSFWTSGRGGTDTQYF. DNA for the CDR3: TGTGCCAGCAGTTTTTGGACTAGCGGGAGAGGGGGCACAGATACGCAGTATTTT.

In its sample, this clonotype was seen many times. This sequence joins TRBV18 and TRBJ1-5, with 12 bases aligning to TRBD1. Germline CDR1 KGHSH, CDR2 LQKENI. The CDR3 contains 15 residues. V dropped 3 bases and J dropped 6; count of bases not matched to a gene: 3. The CDR3 reads CASSPGQGAGQPQHF. The DNA for the CDR3 is TGTGCCAGCTCACCGGGACAGGGGGCTGGTCAGCCCCAGCATTTT. Looking up the rest from reference TRBV18 and TRBJ1-5 gives the full variable domain: NAGVMQNPRHLVRRRGQEARLRCSPMKGHSHVYWYRQLPEEGLKFMVYLQKENIIDESGMPKERFSAEFPKEGPSILRIQQVVRGDSAAYFCASSPGQGAGQPQHFGDGTRLSIL.

This clonotype was picked up many times. The gene calls are TRBV3-1 and TRBJ2-7; 15 nucleotides match TRBD2. Germline-derived CDR1 and CDR2 are LGHDT and YNNKEL (reference sequence). The V gene end was trimmed by 4 bases and the J gene end by 0 bases; junction bases not matched to a gene: 7. This CDR3 is 18 amino acids long. CDR3 bases: TGTGCCAGCAGCCCTCGGACTAGCGGGAGGGCCAGCTCCTACGAGCAGTACTTC. Translated: CASSPRTSGRASSYEQYF.

The chain has TRBV6-1 and TRBJ1-2; tentatively, D is TRBD1 (6 bases). V lost 6 bases and J lost 8, with 16 bases in between. The germline CDR1 and CDR2 sequences are MNHNS and SASEGT. The CDR3 is made up of 13 amino acids. The CDR3 DNA follows: TGTGCCAGCAGCCTTACAGGGAGAGAGGGCTACACCTTC. Translated: CASSLTGREGYTF.

This clonotype appeared a few times. This sequence joins TRBV4-2 and TRBJ2-2; D is unclear. CDR3 length: 15 amino acids. CDR1 is LGHNA and CDR2 is YNFKEQ in the germline V gene. V was clipped by 2 bases and J by 2 bases, with 9 bases between them. The CDR3, as DNA: TGTGCCAGCAGCCAATTCGACGGAAACACCGGGGAGCTGTTTTTT. Translating gives CASSQFDGNTGELFF.

This clonotype was counted many times. V usage is TRBV2 and J usage is TRBJ1-1; D gene uncertain. V lost 3 bases and J 4 bases, leaving 9 bases between the germline ends. Per germline, CDR1 SNHLY and CDR2 FYNNEI. This CDR3 region has 13 residues. Here the CDR3 reads CASSDRMSTEAFF. The CDR3 nucleotides read TGTGCCAGCAGTGACCGTATGAGCACTGAAGCTTTCTTT.